Presented here are 32 T cell receptor beta chains from one specimen sequenced in a study of metastatic and nonmetastatic thyroid tumors (dated by TCRdb to 2020 to 2021). The library was generated by PCR. The reads were generated on an Illumina HiSeq 4000. TCRdb trimmed public reads at Q25 via fastp, called clones via MiXCR and kept in-frame beta chains. This sample gives 50,000 to 60,000 clones in total; approximately 17% of them show up just once. The ten top clones hold almost 3% of the sample. None of the patients had been given any treatment before thyroid surgery. Sequences were obtained from blood. All receptors derive from a female donor with papillary thyroid cancer or a benign thyroid nodule (not recorded which). Some clones in this sample may be carry-over from other donors' samples.

This clone was seen repeatedly, ten times or more. A read error may explain this, as a much larger clone is one base away. This same CDR3 is encoded by further DNA sequences in the sample. V usage is TRBV28 and J usage is TRBJ2-1; D is ambiguous. This CDR3 region has 14 residues. Germline V lookup: CDR1 MDHEN, CDR2 SYDVKM. In DNA form, the CDR3 reads TGTGCCAGCAGGGTAGGCGGTCCCTACAATGAGCAGTTCTTT. This translates into CASRVGGPYNEQFF.

This clone was seen many times. The J gene is TRBJ2-1, the V gene TRBV7-8; 8 nucleotides line up with TRBD2. In germline, CDR1 is SGHVS, CDR2 FQNEAQ. J lost 0 bases, V lost 1 base, and 11 bases had no gene match. This CDR3 spans 19 amino acids. The chain's CDR3 is CASSLVRGSGSSSYNEQFF. Here the CDR3 DNA reads TGTGCCAGCAGCTTAGTAAGGGGGAGCGGGAGTAGCTCCTACAATGAGCAGTTCTTC.

The rearrangement links TRBV6-2 or TRBV6-3 to TRBJ2-7; 8 nucleotides match TRBD1. V trimming: 9 bases; J trimming: 2 bases; junction bases outside the gene matches: 3. CDR1 is MNHEY and CDR2 is SVGEGT in the germline V gene. The CDR3 sequence is 12 residues long. The CDR3 spells CASRDRPYEQYF. DNA of the CDR3: TGTGCCAGTAGGGACAGGCCCTACGAGCAGTACTTC.

This clone was recorded at least ten times. This chain joins TRBV30 and TRBJ2-7, with a tentative D call TRBD2 (6 bases). V dropped 1 base and J dropped 3 bases, with 13 bases sitting between them. Looked up from germline, CDR1 is GTSNPN and CDR2 is SVGIG (reference sequence). This CDR3 contains 14 residues. Here the CDR3 DNA reads TGTGCCTGGAGTGCGGGGGACCAGTACTACGAGCAGTACTTC. This sequence encodes CAWSAGDQYYEQYF. Drawing the rest from reference TRBV30 and TRBJ2-7, the complete variable domain is SQTIHQWPATLVQPVGSPLSLECTVEGTSNPNLYWYRQAAGRGLQLLFYSVGIGQISSEVPQNLSASRPQDRQFILSSKKLLLSDSGFYLCAWSAGDQYYEQYFGPGTRLTVT.

This clone was observed at least ten times. The genes are TRBV11-2 and TRBJ1-2, with 9 bases matching TRBD1. CDR1 is SGHAT and CDR2 is FQNNGV in the germline V gene. V shed 5 bases and J 3 bases; nucleotides not matched to a gene: 7. The CDR3 sequence is 15 residues long. For the CDR3, the DNA is TGTGCCAGCAGCCACCACAGGGGGCGGCACTATGGCTACACCTTC. Residues: CASSHHRGRHYGYTF. Supplemented by reference TRBV11-2 and TRBJ1-2, the full variable domain reads EAGVAQSPRYKIIEKRQSVAFWCNPISGHATLYWYQQILGQGPKLLIQFQNNGVVDDSQLPKDRFSAERLKGVDSTLKIQPAKLEDSAVYLCASSHHRGRHYGYTFGSGTRLTVV.

Ten or more counts support this clone. The V call is TRBV7-2, the J call TRBJ2-2; D gene ambiguous. CDR3 length: 15 residues. The germline V and J ends were trimmed by 5 bases and 3 bases, with 13 bases remaining between them. The germline gives CDR1 SGHTA, CDR2 FQGNSA. CDR3 sequence reads: CASSRRTSDTGELFF. The DNA for the CDR3 is TGTGCCAGCAGCCGACGGACGTCTGACACCGGGGAGCTGTTTTTT.

This clone was recorded at least ten times. The genes are TRBV28 and TRBJ2-5; TRBD1 aligns across 7 bases. CDR3 length: 12 residues. Germline V lookup: CDR1 MDHEN, CDR2 SYDVKM. V lost 6 bases, J lost 9 bases, and 7 bases stayed unmatched. The CDR3 nucleotides read TGTGCCAGCAGACGGACAGGTCTGGCCCAGTACTTC. Protein: CASRRTGLAQYF.

This clone was counted many times. The rearrangement uses TRBV20-1 and TRBJ2-1; TRBD2 matches 7 bases. The CDR3 sequence is 13 residues long. V trimming: 3 bases; J trimming: 7 bases; junction bases outside the gene matches: 6. Germline values: CDR1 DFQATT, CDR2 SNEGSKA (reference sequence). The CDR3 loop is CSASVGLGNEQFF. As DNA, the CDR3 is TGCAGTGCTAGCGTAGGACTAGGGAATGAGCAGTTCTTC.

V and J are TRBV3-1 and TRBJ2-2; no firm D call. The CDR3 has 14 residues. Germline CDR1 LGHDT, CDR2 YNNKEL (reference sequence). V gave up 1 base and J gave up 5 bases, with 8 bases separating them. The CDR3 DNA is TGTGCCAGCAGCCAAGGAGGCTTTACCGGGGAGCTGTTTTTT. Amino acid sequence: CASSQGGFTGELFF.

This clone was counted a few times. Germline and junction disagree at one end, which may indicate a read error. The chain combines TRBV27 with TRBJ1-2, with D perhaps matching TRBD1 (6 bases). There are 15 residues in the CDR3. In germline, CDR1 is MNHEY, CDR2 SMNVEV (reference sequence). CDR3: CASSLSPYRAFGYTF. In DNA, the CDR3 is TGTGCCAGCAGTCTATCCCCCTACAGGGCGTTTGGCTACACCTTC.

J is TRBJ1-3 and V is TRBV5-1, with D unresolved. The V and J ends lost 0 bases and 1 base respectively, with 8 bases between them. Germline V CDR1 and CDR2: SGHRS, YFSETQ. This CDR3 contains 15 residues. The CDR3 here is CASSLGMGSGNTIYF. In DNA, the CDR3 is TGCGCCAGCAGCTTGGGCATGGGGTCTGGAAACACCATATATTTT.

Ten or more counts support this clone. The CDR3 DNA follows: TGTGCCAGCAGCCCCGCGGACCGAGGGGGCAATCAGCCCCAGCATTTT. It is translated as CASSPADRGGNQPQHF. The chain couples TRBV6-1 to TRBJ1-5, with a possible D match to TRBD1 (5 bases). V lost 6 bases and J lost 2, with 17 bases in between. The CDR3 is 16 amino acids. The germline V gene encodes CDR1 MNHNS and CDR2 SASEGT.

About this clone: The junction departs from the called germline gene at one end, perhaps through a read error. The J gene is TRBJ1-4, the V gene TRBV7-9; possibly TRBD1 for D (5 bases). The germline gives CDR1 SEHNR, CDR2 FQNEAQ (reference sequence). CDR3 length: 15 residues. The CDR3 reads CAGSPARGANEKLFF. The CDR3, as DNA: TGTGCCGGCAGCCCCGCGCGGGGGGCTAATGAAAAACTGTTTTTT.

Many counts were recorded for this clone. V and J are TRBV5-6 and TRBJ1-5; TRBD1 matches 8 bases. The CDR3 covers 15 residues. V lost 1 base, J lost 4 bases, and 4 bases stayed unmatched. Germline-derived CDR1 and CDR2 are SGHDT and YYEEEE. The CDR3 loop reads CASSLSGGPNQPQHF. The CDR3 nucleotides read TGTGCCAGCAGCTTGTCAGGGGGCCCTAATCAGCCCCAGCATTTT.

The table lists this clone with many counts. The rearrangement uses TRBV5-1 and TRBJ1-1; 7 bases match TRBD1. The CDR3 is 14 residues long. Germline V gene lookup returns CDR1 SGHRS and CDR2 YFSETQ. With 4 bases clipped from V and 4 bases from J, the junction kept 7 bases outside the gene matches. The CDR3 sequence: CASSPRRTGTEAFF. CDR3 DNA: TGCGCCAGCAGCCCCCGAAGGACAGGCACTGAAGCTTTCTTT. Full variable domain (missing parts from reference TRBV5-1 and TRBJ1-1): KAGVTQTPRYLIKTRGQQVTLSCSPISGHRSVSWYQQTPGQGLQFLFEYFSETQRNKGNFPGRFSGRQFSNSRSEMNVSTLELGDSALYLCASSPRRTGTEAFFGQGTRLTVV.

This clone showed up many times. V usage is TRBV2 and J usage is TRBJ1-2; no reliable D call. The CDR3 runs to 14 residues. The germline V gene has CDR1 SNHLY and CDR2 FYNNEI. V was cut by 6 bases and J by 4 bases, with 15 bases left in between. This chain's CDR3 is CASRQLATTYGYTF. DNA for the CDR3: TGTGCCAGCAGGCAGTTAGCAACTACCTATGGCTACACCTTC.

The chain carries TRBV5-5 and TRBJ2-7; unclear D gene. Germline CDR1 reads SGHKS; CDR2 reads YYEKEE (reference sequence). Deletions cut 5 bases from V and 8 bases from J, with 26 bases between. This CDR3 has 16 amino acids. In nucleotides, the CDR3 is TGTGCCAGCAGTGATGAGTGGCTTCCTGCACCTACCAAGCAGTACTTC. Its translation is CASSDEWLPAPTKQYF.

Regarding this clone: One end of the junction varies from germline; a read error may be responsible. V gene TRBV29-1 combines with J gene TRBJ2-3, with TRBD2 as a possible D gene (6 bases). The CDR3 spans 13 residues. From germline, CDR1 is SQVTM and CDR2 ANQGSEA. The CDR3: CVVGGGVTNTQYF. The CDR3 DNA sequence: TGCGTAGTGGGCGGAGGGGTCACAAATACGCAGTATTTT.

This clone was detected a few times. One end of the junction fails to match germline, which may point to a read error. The V and J genes are TRBV27 and TRBJ2-6; the D is unclear. This CDR3 has 15 amino acids. The V gene's germline CDR1 is MNHEY and CDR2 SMNVEV (reference sequence). The CDR3 sequence is CASSFVDSWANVLTF. As DNA, the CDR3 is TGTGCCAGCAGTTTTGTTGACTCTTGGGCCAACGTCCTGACTTTC.

This chain's CDR3 is CSASASGMNYEQYF. The CDR3 bases are TGCAGTGCTAGTGCTAGCGGGATGAACTACGAGCAGTACTTC. The gene calls are TRBV20-1 and TRBJ2-7; 9 bases align to TRBD2. The CDR3 length is 14 residues. Germline V gene sequence: CDR1 DFQATT, CDR2 SNEGSKA (reference sequence). The V gene end was trimmed by 3 bases and the J gene end by 3 bases; junction bases not matched to a gene: 6.

This clone has at least ten counts. The chain joins TRBV29-1 to TRBJ1-6, with D perhaps matching TRBD1 (5 bases). This CDR3 region has 14 residues. Germline V gene sequence: CDR1 SQVTM, CDR2 ANQGSEA. Trimming pared 6 bases from V and 6 bases from J, leaving 15 bases between. CDR3 bases: TGCAGCGTGAAATTAGGGACGGTTAATTCACCCCTCCACTTT. It yields the protein CSVKLGTVNSPLHF.

The V and J genes are TRBV6-2 or TRBV6-3 and TRBJ1-1; D may be TRBD1 (5 bases). Germline CDR1 is MNHEY and CDR2 is SVGEGT. Trimming removed 5 bases from V and 0 bases from J, with 16 bases in between. The CDR3 spans 16 residues. The CDR3 spells CASSTLSDRMNTEAFF. As DNA, the CDR3 is TGTGCCAGCAGTACCCTCTCCGACAGAATGAACACTGAAGCTTTCTTT.

This clone was counted at least ten times. The V gene is TRBV9, the J gene TRBJ1-4; D is unclear. Germline loops: CDR1 SGDLS, CDR2 YYNGEE. V shed 0 bases and J shed 0 bases, with 6 bases lying between them. CDR3 length equals 15 residues. The CDR3 coding sequence is TGTGCCAGCAGCGTAGAAGGAACAACTAATGAAAAACTGTTTTTT. Translated, it gives CASSVEGTTNEKLFF.

There are many counts of this clone. The chain recombines TRBV28 with TRBJ2-7; D may be TRBD2 (6 bases). Germline values: CDR1 MDHEN, CDR2 SYDVKM. The CDR3 has 15 amino acids. V was trimmed by 5 bases and J by 5 bases, leaving 19 bases between them. The CDR3 region is CASSESLTRPNEQYF. In nucleotides, the CDR3 is TGTGCCAGCAGTGAATCCTTGACTAGACCAAACGAGCAGTACTTC.

Worth noting for this clone: A much larger clone lies one base from this, so it may be a read error. V gene TRBV4-2 combines with J gene TRBJ2-3, with TRBD2 matching 11 bases. Germline values: CDR1 LGHNA, CDR2 YNFKEQ. The ends lost 3 bases at V and 6 bases at J; junction bases unmatched: 8. The CDR3 length is 16 residues. The CDR3: CASSHCTSGSTDTQYF. CDR3 sequence (DNA): TGTGCCAGCAGCCATTGTACTAGCGGGAGTACCGATACGCAGTATTTT.

This clone showed up just a few times. A much larger clone is a single base away; this may be a read error. The sample carries other DNA sequences with the same CDR3. This chain joins TRBV6-1 and TRBJ2-1; D remains ambiguous. This CDR3 has 14 amino acids. V was pared by 6 bases and J by 4 bases, with 13 bases between. From germline, CDR1 is MNHNS and CDR2 SASEGT. This CDR3 is CASSSGTTYNEQFF. The CDR3 nucleotides are TGTGCCAGCAGCTCCGGTACTACTTACAATGAGCAGTTCTTC.

This clone was observed at least ten times. The chain combines TRBV4-1 with TRBJ2-5, with D tentatively TRBD2 (6 bases). Germline CDR1 MGHRA, CDR2 YSYEKL. V lost 1 base and J lost 2, with 11 bases in between. CDR3 length: 15 residues. This chain's CDR3 is CASSQGEAGQETQYF. The CDR3 DNA is TGCGCCAGCAGCCAAGGGGAGGCCGGGCAAGAGACCCAGTACTTC.

The rearrangement uses TRBV6-2 or TRBV6-3 and TRBJ2-5; D is possibly TRBD1 (7 bases). Deletions cut 4 bases from V and 4 bases from J, with 13 bases between. Germline-derived CDR1 and CDR2 are MNHEY and SVGEGT. The CDR3 runs 14 residues. This chain's CDR3 is CASSSGQEGETQYF. Written as DNA, the CDR3 is TGTGCCAGCAGTTCCGGACAGGAGGGAGAGACCCAGTACTTC.

Of note for this clone: Other DNA sequences in the sample encode the same CDR3. The chain recombines TRBV6-1 with TRBJ1-2; no clear D gene. Trimming took 6 bases from V and 11 from J, leaving 25 bases between them. The germline V gene has CDR1 MNHNS and CDR2 SASEGT. The CDR3 is made up of 15 amino acids. CDR3 in DNA: TGTGCCAGCAGATCCCCCGGAAGAAAAAGAGACGGATACACCTTC. Translated: CASRSPGRKRDGYTF.

This clone was found a few times. The rearrangement uses TRBV12-3 or TRBV12-4 and TRBJ1-2, with a weak D call TRBD1 (6 bases). The CDR3 runs 16 residues. V was clipped by 5 bases and J by 1 base, with 17 bases between them. For the CDR3, the DNA is TGTGCCAGCAGTGAAGCGGGGCACAGGGTTAACTATGGCTACACCTTC. This translates into CASSEAGHRVNYGYTF.

The sample holds many counts of this clone. The V and J genes are TRBV30 and TRBJ2-7; D unresolved. The V and J ends lost 4 bases and 4 bases respectively, with 11 bases between them. The CDR3 sequence is 12 residues long. The germline V gene has CDR1 GTSNPN and CDR2 SVGIG (reference sequence). The CDR3 region is CAWTGESYEQYF. The CDR3 DNA follows: TGTGCCTGGACAGGAGAATCGTACGAGCAGTACTTC. The entire variable domain, with the rest obtained from reference TRBV30 and TRBJ2-7, is as follows: SQTIHQWPATLVQPVGSPLSLECTVEGTSNPNLYWYRQAAGRGLQLLFYSVGIGQISSEVPQNLSASRPQDRQFILSSKKLLLSDSGFYLCAWTGESYEQYFGPGTRLTVT.

Comments on this clone: A junction end diverges from the germline sequence, so it may reflect a read error. Additional DNA sequences in this sample encode the identical CDR3. The V and J genes are TRBV30 and TRBJ2-2, with D possibly being TRBD2 (5 bases). This CDR3 region has 14 residues. The germline CDR1 and CDR2 sequences are GTSNPN and SVGIG (reference sequence). Here the CDR3 DNA reads TGTGCCTGGAGTGTACATGGTAACACCGGGGAGCTGTTCTTT. This gives the protein CAWSVHGNTGELFF.